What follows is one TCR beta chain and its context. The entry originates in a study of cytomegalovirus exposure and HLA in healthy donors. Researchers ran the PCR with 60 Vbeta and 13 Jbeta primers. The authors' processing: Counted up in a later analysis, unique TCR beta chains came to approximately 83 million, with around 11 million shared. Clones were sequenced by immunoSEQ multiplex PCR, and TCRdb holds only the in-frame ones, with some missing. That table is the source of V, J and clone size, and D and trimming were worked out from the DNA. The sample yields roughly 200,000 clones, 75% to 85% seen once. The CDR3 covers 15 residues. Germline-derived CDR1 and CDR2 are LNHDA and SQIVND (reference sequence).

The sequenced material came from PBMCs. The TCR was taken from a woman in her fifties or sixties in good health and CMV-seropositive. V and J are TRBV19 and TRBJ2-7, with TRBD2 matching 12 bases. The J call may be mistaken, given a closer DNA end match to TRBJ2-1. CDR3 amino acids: CASSKTSGGYNEQFF. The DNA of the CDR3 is TGTGCCAGTAGTAAAACTAGCGGGGGGTACAATGAGCAGTTCTTC.